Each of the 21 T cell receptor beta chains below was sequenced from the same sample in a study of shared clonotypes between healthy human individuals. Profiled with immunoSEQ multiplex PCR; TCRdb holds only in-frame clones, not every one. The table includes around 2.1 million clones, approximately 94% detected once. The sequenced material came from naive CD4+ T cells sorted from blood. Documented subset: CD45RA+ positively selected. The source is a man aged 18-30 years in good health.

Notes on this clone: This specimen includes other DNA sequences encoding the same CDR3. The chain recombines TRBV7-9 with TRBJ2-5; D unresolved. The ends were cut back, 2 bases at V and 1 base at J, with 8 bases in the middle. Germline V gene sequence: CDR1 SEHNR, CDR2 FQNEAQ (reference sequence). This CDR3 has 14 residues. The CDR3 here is CASSLRTIQETQYF. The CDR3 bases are TGTGCCAGCAGCTTACGGACCATCCAAGAGACCCAGTACTTC.

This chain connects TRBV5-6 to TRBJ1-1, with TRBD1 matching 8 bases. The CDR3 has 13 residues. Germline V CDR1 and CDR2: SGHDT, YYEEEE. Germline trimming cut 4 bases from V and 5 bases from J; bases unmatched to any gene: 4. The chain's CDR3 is CASSRDRKTEAFF. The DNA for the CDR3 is TGTGCCAGCAGCCGGGACAGGAAGACTGAAGCTTTCTTT.

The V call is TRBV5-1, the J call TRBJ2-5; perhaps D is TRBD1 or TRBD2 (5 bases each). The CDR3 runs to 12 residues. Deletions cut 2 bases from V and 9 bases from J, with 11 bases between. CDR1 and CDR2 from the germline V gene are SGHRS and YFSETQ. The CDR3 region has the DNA TGCGCCAGCAGCTTACCCGGGGCGGCCCAGTACTTC. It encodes CASSLPGAAQYF.

The chain's CDR3 is CASRGTGELFF. The CDR3 coding sequence is TGTGCCAGCAGGGGAACCGGGGAGCTGTTTTTT. V usage is TRBV5-6 and J usage is TRBJ2-2; no reliable D call. The V end was cut by 5 bases, the J end by 5 bases, with 4 bases between. The CDR3 length is 11 residues. CDR1 and CDR2 (germline): SGHDT, YYEEEE.

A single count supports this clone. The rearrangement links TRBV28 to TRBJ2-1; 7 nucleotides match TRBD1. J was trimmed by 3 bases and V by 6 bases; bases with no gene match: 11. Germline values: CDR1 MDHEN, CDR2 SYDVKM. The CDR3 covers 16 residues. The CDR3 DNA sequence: TGTGCCAGCAGCCCCGATCCGGGACAGATCTACAATGAGCAGTTCTTC. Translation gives CASSPDPGQIYNEQFF.

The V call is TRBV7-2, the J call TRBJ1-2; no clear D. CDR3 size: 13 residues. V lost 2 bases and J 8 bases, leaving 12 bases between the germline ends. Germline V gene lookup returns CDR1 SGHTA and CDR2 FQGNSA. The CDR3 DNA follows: TGTGCCAGCAGCTTATCGCCCACGGGAGGCTACACCTTC. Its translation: CASSLSPTGGYTF.

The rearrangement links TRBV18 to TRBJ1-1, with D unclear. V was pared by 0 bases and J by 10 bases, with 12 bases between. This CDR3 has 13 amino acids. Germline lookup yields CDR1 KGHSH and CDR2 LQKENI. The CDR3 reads CASSPPGILGAFF. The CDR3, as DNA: TGTGCCAGCTCACCACCCGGGATACTTGGAGCTTTCTTT.

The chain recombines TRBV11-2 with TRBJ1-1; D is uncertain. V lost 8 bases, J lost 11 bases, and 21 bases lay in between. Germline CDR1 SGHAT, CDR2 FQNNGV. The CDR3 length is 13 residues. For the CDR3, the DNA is TGTGCCAGCGAGAGTCGGACCGACCTGTATGCTTTCTTT. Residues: CASESRTDLYAFF.

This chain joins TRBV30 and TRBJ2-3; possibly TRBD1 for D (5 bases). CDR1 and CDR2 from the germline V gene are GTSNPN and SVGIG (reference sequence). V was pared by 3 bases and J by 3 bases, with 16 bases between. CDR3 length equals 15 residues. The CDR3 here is CAWSSQGGSTDTQYF. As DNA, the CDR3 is TGTGCCTGGAGCTCCCAGGGCGGTTCGACAGATACGCAGTATTTT.

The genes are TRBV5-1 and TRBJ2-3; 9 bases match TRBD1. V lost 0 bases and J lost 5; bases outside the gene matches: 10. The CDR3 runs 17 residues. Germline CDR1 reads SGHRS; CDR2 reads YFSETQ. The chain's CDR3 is CASSLVAGQGGRDTQYF. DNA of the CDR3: TGCGCCAGCAGCTTGGTTGCGGGACAGGGCGGAAGAGATACGCAGTATTTT.

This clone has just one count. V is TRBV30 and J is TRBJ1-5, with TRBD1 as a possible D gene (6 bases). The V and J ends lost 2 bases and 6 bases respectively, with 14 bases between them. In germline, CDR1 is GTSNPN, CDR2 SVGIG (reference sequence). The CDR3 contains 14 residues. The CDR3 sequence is CAWSTGGGPQPQHF. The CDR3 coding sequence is TGTGCCTGGAGTACCGGAGGGGGGCCTCAGCCCCAGCATTTT.

The CDR3 reads CASVRGGPTDTQYF. Written as DNA, the CDR3 is TGTGCCAGCGTGCGGGGGGGCCCCACAGATACGCAGTATTTT. This sequence joins TRBV6-1 and TRBJ2-3, with 9 bases matching TRBD2. The CDR3 runs 14 residues. V shed 8 bases, J shed 2 bases, and the junction held 5 bases outside the gene matches. Looked up from germline, CDR1 is MNHNS and CDR2 is SASEGT.

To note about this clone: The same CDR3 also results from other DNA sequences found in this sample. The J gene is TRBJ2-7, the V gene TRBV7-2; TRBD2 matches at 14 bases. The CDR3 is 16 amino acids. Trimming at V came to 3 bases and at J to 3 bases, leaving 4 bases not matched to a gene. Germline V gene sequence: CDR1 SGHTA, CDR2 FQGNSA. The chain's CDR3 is CASSFSGTSGSYEQYF. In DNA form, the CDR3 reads TGTGCCAGCAGCTTTTCCGGGACTAGCGGGAGCTACGAGCAGTACTTC.

As DNA, the CDR3 is TGTGCCAGCAGCCCGACAAATCGACGGGGGCCGTCCTATGGCTACACCTTC. Its translation: CASSPTNRRGPSYGYTF. The rearrangement links TRBV11-2 to TRBJ1-2; TRBD1 is a possible D gene (6 bases). Germline V CDR1 and CDR2: SGHAT, FQNNGV. Trimming shortened V by 5 bases and J by 4 bases, and 23 bases separated the two germline ends. The CDR3 loop spans 17 amino acids.

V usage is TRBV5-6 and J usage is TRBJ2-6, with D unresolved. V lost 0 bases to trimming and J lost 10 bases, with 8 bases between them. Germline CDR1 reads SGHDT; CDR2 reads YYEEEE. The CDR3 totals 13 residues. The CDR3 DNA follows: TGTGCCAGCAGCTTGGGCCAGATTAACGTCCTGACTTTC. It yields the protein CASSLGQINVLTF.

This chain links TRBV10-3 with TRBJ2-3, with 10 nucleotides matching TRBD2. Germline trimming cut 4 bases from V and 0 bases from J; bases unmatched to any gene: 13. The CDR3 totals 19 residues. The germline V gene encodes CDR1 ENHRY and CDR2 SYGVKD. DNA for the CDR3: TGTGCCATCAGTGTCCGGCTAGCGGGAGTGGGATCTAGCACAGATACGCAGTATTTT. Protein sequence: CAISVRLAGVGSSTDTQYF.

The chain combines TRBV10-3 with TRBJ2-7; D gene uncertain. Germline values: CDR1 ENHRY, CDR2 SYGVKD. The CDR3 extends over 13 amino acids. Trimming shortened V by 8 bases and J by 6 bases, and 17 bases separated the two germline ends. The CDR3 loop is CAIGYTDGPEQYF. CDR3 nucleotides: TGTGCCATCGGTTACACGGACGGGCCCGAGCAGTACTTC.

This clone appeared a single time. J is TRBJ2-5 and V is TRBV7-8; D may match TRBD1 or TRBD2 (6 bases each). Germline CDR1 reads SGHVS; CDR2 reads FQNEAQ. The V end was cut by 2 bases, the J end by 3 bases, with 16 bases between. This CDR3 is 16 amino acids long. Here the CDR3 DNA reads TGTGCCAGCAGCTTAAGTTGGAAGGGGGAGGAAGAGACCCAGTACTTC. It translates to CASSLSWKGEEETQYF.

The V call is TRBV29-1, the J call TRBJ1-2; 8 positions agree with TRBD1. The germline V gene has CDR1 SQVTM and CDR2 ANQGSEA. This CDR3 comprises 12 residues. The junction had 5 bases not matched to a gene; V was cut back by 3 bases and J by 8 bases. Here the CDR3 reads CSVDGQGGGYTF. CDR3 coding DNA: TGCAGCGTTGACGGACAGGGTGGCGGCTACACCTTC.

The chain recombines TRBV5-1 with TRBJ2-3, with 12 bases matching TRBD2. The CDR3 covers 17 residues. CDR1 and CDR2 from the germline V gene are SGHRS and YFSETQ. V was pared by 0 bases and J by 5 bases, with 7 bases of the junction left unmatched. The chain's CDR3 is CASSLESSGRAGDTQYF. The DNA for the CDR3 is TGCGCCAGCAGCTTGGAGTCTAGCGGGAGGGCGGGAGATACGCAGTATTTT.

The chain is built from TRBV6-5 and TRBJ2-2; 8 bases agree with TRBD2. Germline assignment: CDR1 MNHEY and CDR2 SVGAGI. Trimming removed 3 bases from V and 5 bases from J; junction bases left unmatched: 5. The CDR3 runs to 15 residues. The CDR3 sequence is CASSYSGTRTGELFF. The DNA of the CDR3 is TGTGCCAGCAGTTATTCCGGGACTAGGACCGGGGAGCTGTTTTTT.